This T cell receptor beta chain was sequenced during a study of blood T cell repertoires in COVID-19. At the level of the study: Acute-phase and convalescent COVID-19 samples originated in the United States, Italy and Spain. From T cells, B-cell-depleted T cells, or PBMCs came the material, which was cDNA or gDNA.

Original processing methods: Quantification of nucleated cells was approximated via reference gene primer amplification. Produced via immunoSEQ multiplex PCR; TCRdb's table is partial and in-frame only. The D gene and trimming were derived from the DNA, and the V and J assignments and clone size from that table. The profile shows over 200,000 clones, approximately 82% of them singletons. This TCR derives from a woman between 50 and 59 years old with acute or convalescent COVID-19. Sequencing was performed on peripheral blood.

CDR3 sequence (DNA): TGTGCCAGCAGCCCTGGACGGACTAATGAGCAGTTCTTC. This sequence encodes CASSPGRTNEQFF. The chain joins TRBV3-1 (or the pseudogene TRBV3-2) to TRBJ2-1; possibly TRBD2 for D (5 bases). This CDR3 comprises 13 residues. CDR1 and CDR2 from the germline V gene are LGHDT and YNNKEL (reference sequence). Deletions cut 4 bases from V and 7 bases from J, with 11 bases between.